The source of this TCR beta chain is a study of lymphopenia after photon versus proton radiotherapy. V gave up 2 bases and J gave up 0 bases, with 5 bases separating them. Per germline, CDR1 MDHEN and CDR2 SYDVKM. The CDR3 is made up of 14 amino acids. Repertoires were generated with immunoSEQ multiplex PCR, while TCRdb's copy carries only in-frame clones and drops some. This table holds tens of thousands of clones, 65% to 85% found once. The sequencing here drew on peripheral blood, taken from a patient treated with proton-based radiotherapy. This chain uses TRBV28 with TRBJ1-3; D is unclear. This receptor was obtained from a man aged 55 to 70 with pancreatic cancer. The CDR3 sequence: CASSLGVSGNTIYF. The CDR3 nucleotides are TGTGCCAGCAGTTTAGGCGTCTCTGGAAACACCATATATTTT.